This record looks at one TCR beta chain sequence and its context. There is no known antigen for this receptor. No clone much larger than this one lies a single base away; base qualities are absent. The data were taken from a study of control samples from healthy donors and cancer patients (dated by TCRdb to about 2020). Library generation was performed with the immunoSEQ multiplex PCR assay. This is the immuneACCESS table as TCRdb keeps it, with only in-frame sequences that have V and J called. A part of the clones is gone; compared with another copy, unresolved V genes explain less than half, and the rest is unexplained. Recorded for this sample are around 110,000 clones; 85% to 90% of them occurred a single time. The top ten constitute around 1.1% of the sample. Trimming accounts for 3 bases at V and 4 bases at J, while the number of junction bases matched to no gene is 5. The CDR3, cysteine through phenylalanine, is 15 amino acids long. Of the read, only the CDR3 DNA is kept; its 45 bases are in frame from base 1. Per the germline V gene, SGHAT is the CDR1 and FQNNGV is the CDR2.

This TCR was recovered from a woman aged 45-60 years with colorectal cancer. Sequenced: PBMCs. The rearranged chain carries TRBV11-2 and TRBJ1-5; TRBD1 aligns with 8 central bases. The encoded CDR3 is CASSFKGTGNQPQHF. DNA sequence: TGTGCCAGCAGCTTCAAAGGGACAGGAAATCAGCCCCAGCATTTT.